These T cell receptor beta chains were read from a single sample in a study of shared clonotypes between healthy human individuals. Sequencing was performed with immunoSEQ multiplex PCR; in TCRdb, only in-frame clones are kept and a portion is missing. This table has roughly 2.1 million clones, roughly 91% appearing once. Material for sequencing was naive CD8+ T cells from PBMCs. The origin of the receptors is a man younger than 35 in good health. Some clones in this sample may be carry-over from other donors' samples. The CDR3 runs from the conserved cysteine through the conserved F or W. A D gene is named only where the DNA matches it firmly. Clone size appears in some rows only: once, few, many, or a class for an expanded clone.

abundance: once; d_gene: TRBD2; v_gene: TRBV9; j_gene: TRBJ2-1; CDR3nt: TGTGCCAGCAGCGGACGACTAGCGGGAGTAGGTAGTGAGCAGTTCTTC; CDR3aa: CASSGRLAGVGSEQFF
abundance: -; d_gene: -; v_gene: TRBV27; j_gene: TRBJ2-5; CDR3nt: TGTGCCAGCAGTTTACGGTCCCCCGGGGAGACCCAGTACTTC; CDR3aa: CASSLRSPGETQYF
abundance: few; d_gene: -; v_gene: TRBV9; j_gene: TRBJ1-5; CDR3nt: TGTGCCAGCAGCGTATCCGGGGGCAATCAGCCCCAGCATTTT; CDR3aa: CASSVSGGNQPQHF
abundance: -; d_gene: -; v_gene: TRBV4-1; j_gene: TRBJ1-2; CDR3nt: TGCGCCAGCAGCCCCATGGGAGTCCAGACCAACTATGGCTACACCTTC; CDR3aa: CASSPMGVQTNYGYTF
abundance: -; d_gene: -; v_gene: TRBV9; j_gene: TRBJ2-5; CDR3nt: TGTGCCAGCAGCCCTACCACAGGGTCGGAGAGGAAGACCCAGTACTTC; CDR3aa: CASSPTTGSERKTQYF
abundance: -; d_gene: -; v_gene: TRBV10-3; j_gene: TRBJ2-7; CDR3nt: TGTGCCATCAGTGAGTCGGGGGCAGGTCTCTACGAGCAGTACTTC; CDR3aa: CAISESGAGLYEQYF
abundance: -; d_gene: -; v_gene: TRBV9; j_gene: TRBJ1-5; CDR3nt: TGTGCCAGCAGCGTAGGGGCAGGTGGGGATCAGCCCCAGCATTTT; CDR3aa: CASSVGAGGDQPQHF
abundance: -; d_gene: TRBD2; v_gene: TRBV7-8; j_gene: TRBJ2-2; CDR3nt: TGTGCCAGCACCTCCCAGGAGCGGGGAAACACCGGGGAGCTGTTTTTT; CDR3aa: CASTSQERGNTGELFF
abundance: -; d_gene: -; v_gene: TRBV4-1; j_gene: TRBJ2-7; CDR3nt: TGCGCCAGCAGCAACCCCGGCCAGTACGCCTACGAGCAGTACTTC; CDR3aa: CASSNPGQYAYEQYF
abundance: few; d_gene: -; v_gene: TRBV9; j_gene: TRBJ1-1; CDR3nt: TGTGCCAGCAGCGTGGCGGCGATCGCTGAAGCTTTCTTT; CDR3aa: CASSVAAIAEAFF
abundance: -; d_gene: -; v_gene: TRBV27; j_gene: TRBJ2-2; CDR3nt: TGTGCCAGCGGGACCCCCTCGTGGGACACCGGGGAGCTGTTTTTT; CDR3aa: CASGTPSWDTGELFF
abundance: -; d_gene: -; v_gene: TRBV9; j_gene: TRBJ1-5; CDR3nt: TGTGCCAGCAGCGCCACAGGGTTCAATCAGCCCCAGCATTTT; CDR3aa: CASSATGFNQPQHF
abundance: -; d_gene: TRBD2; v_gene: TRBV19; j_gene: TRBJ2-7; CDR3nt: TGTGCCAGTAGTATGGGACTAGCGGGAGGAGGCGAGCAGTACTTC; CDR3aa: CASSMGLAGGGEQYF
abundance: -; d_gene: -; v_gene: TRBV6-6; j_gene: TRBJ1-5; CDR3nt: TGTGCCAGCAGTTACTCGGGGCTGAGTAATCAGCCCCAGCATTTT; CDR3aa: CASSYSGLSNQPQHF
abundance: -; d_gene: -; v_gene: TRBV7-3; j_gene: TRBJ2-7; CDR3nt: TGTGCCAGCAGCTTAACGCCAGGGACCTACGAGCAGTACTTC; CDR3aa: CASSLTPGTYEQYF
abundance: -; d_gene: TRBD2; v_gene: TRBV15; j_gene: TRBJ2-7; CDR3nt: TGTGCCACCAGCAGAGAAATCAGAGCGGGAGGGTTCTACGAGCAGTACTTC; CDR3aa: CATSREIRAGGFYEQYF
abundance: -; d_gene: -; v_gene: TRBV27; j_gene: TRBJ2-7; CDR3nt: TGTGCCAGCAGTTTGGGCAACACCTACGAGCAGTACTTC; CDR3aa: CASSLGNTYEQYF
abundance: once; d_gene: -; v_gene: TRBV10-3; j_gene: TRBJ1-4; CDR3nt: TGTGCCATCAGTGAACCGGACCAGAAAAAACTGTTTTTT; CDR3aa: CAISEPDQKKLFF
abundance: -; d_gene: -; v_gene: TRBV9; j_gene: TRBJ2-1; CDR3nt: TGTGCCAGCAGCACAAGTCATGAGCAGTTCTTC; CDR3aa: CASSTSHEQFF
abundance: once; d_gene: -; v_gene: TRBV9; j_gene: TRBJ2-1; CDR3nt: TGTGCCAGCAGCGTAGGCCTAGCGAGCAATGAGCAGTTCTTC; CDR3aa: CASSVGLASNEQFF
abundance: -; d_gene: TRBD2; v_gene: TRBV7-9; j_gene: TRBJ2-3; CDR3nt: TGTGCCAGCAGCTCCAACCAGGGACTAGCGGGATCAACAGATACGCAGTATTTT; CDR3aa: CASSSNQGLAGSTDTQYF
abundance: -; d_gene: -; v_gene: TRBV19; j_gene: TRBJ1-1; CDR3nt: TGTGCCAGTAGTATTGTGAGCTCCTTCGGCGCTGAAGCTTTCTTT; CDR3aa: CASSIVSSFGAEAFF
abundance: -; d_gene: -; v_gene: TRBV5-5; j_gene: TRBJ1-1; CDR3nt: TGTGCCAGCAGCTGGACAACCGGGACTGGGGCTGAAGCTTTCTTT; CDR3aa: CASSWTTGTGAEAFF
abundance: -; d_gene: TRBD1; v_gene: TRBV13; j_gene: TRBJ2-3; CDR3nt: TGTGCCAGCAGCTGGGACAGGGGCACAGATACGCAGTATTTT; CDR3aa: CASSWDRGTDTQYF
abundance: -; d_gene: TRBD1; v_gene: TRBV19; j_gene: TRBJ2-7; CDR3nt: TGTGCCAGTAGTAAGGACAGGGATACTCGCGAGCAGTACTTC; CDR3aa: CASSKDRDTREQYF
abundance: -; d_gene: -; v_gene: TRBV2; j_gene: TRBJ2-7; CDR3nt: TGTGCCAGCAGTGGGGTGGACGGTGAATACGAGCAGTACTTC; CDR3aa: CASSGVDGEYEQYF
abundance: -; d_gene: -; v_gene: TRBV11-2; j_gene: TRBJ1-2; CDR3nt: TGTGCCAGCAGCCTATCAGGGTCTGATGGCTACACCTTC; CDR3aa: CASSLSGSDGYTF
abundance: -; d_gene: TRBD1; v_gene: TRBV19; j_gene: TRBJ2-7; CDR3nt: TGTGCCAGTAGCCCATGGGACAGGGGGCGAGTATACGAGCAGTACTTC; CDR3aa: CASSPWDRGRVYEQYF
abundance: -; d_gene: TRBD2; v_gene: TRBV2; j_gene: TRBJ2-1; CDR3nt: TGTGCCAGTGGCGGGGGATCTAACAATGAGCAGTTCTTC; CDR3aa: CASGGGSNNEQFF
abundance: -; d_gene: -; v_gene: TRBV27; j_gene: TRBJ1-1; CDR3nt: TGTGCCAGCAGCCATGGGGGGGTCCTTATGAACACTGAAGCTTTCTTT; CDR3aa: CASSHGGVLMNTEAFF
abundance: -; d_gene: -; v_gene: TRBV5-6; j_gene: TRBJ2-3; CDR3nt: TGTGCCAGCAGCTTCGGGGCCGTAAGCACAGATACGCAGTATTTT; CDR3aa: CASSFGAVSTDTQYF
abundance: -; d_gene: -; v_gene: TRBV7-9; j_gene: TRBJ2-5; CDR3nt: TGTGCCAGCAGCATCGCCGGACTGTTATCCCAAGAGACCCAGTACTTC; CDR3aa: CASSIAGLLSQETQYF
abundance: -; d_gene: TRBD1; v_gene: TRBV29-1; j_gene: TRBJ2-1; CDR3nt: TGCAGCGTTGATGGGGACAGGGGGGATGAGCAGTTCTTC; CDR3aa: CSVDGDRGDEQFF